This T cell receptor (beta chain) was sequenced for a study of shared clonotypes between healthy human individuals. This clone was observed a few times. TCRdb's table, derived via immunoSEQ multiplex PCR, lists solely in-frame clones and lacks some. The sample holds 85,000 to 100,000 clones, approximately 70% seen once. The sample was memory CD8+ T cells sorted from blood. Noted subset: CD45RO+ cells pooled with CCR7-negative TemRA cells. This receptor was identified in a man aged 30 to 45 in good health.

The CDR3 sequence is CASGNSRNQPQHF. The CDR3 DNA is TGTGCCAGCGGAAACAGCCGCAATCAGCCCCAGCATTTT. V is TRBV6-1 and J is TRBJ1-5; the D is unclear. Trimming took 8 bases from V and 2 from J, leaving 10 bases between them. CDR3 size: 13 residues. Germline values: CDR1 MNHNS, CDR2 SASEGT.